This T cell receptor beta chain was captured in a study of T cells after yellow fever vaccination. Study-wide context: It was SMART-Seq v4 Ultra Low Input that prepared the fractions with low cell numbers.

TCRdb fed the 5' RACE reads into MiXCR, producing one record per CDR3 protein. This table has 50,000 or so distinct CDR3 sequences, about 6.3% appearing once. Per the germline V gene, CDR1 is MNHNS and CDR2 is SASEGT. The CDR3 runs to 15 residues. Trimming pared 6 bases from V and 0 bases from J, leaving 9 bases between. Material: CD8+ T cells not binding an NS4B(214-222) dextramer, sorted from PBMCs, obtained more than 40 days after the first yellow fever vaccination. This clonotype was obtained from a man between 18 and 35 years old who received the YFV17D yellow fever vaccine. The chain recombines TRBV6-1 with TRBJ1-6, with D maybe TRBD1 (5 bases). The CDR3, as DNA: TGTGCCAGCAGCCAGGGAGTCTCCTATAATTCACCCCTCCACTTT. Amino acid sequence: CASSQGVSYNSPLHF.